This T cell receptor (beta chain) was identified in a study of blood T cell repertoires in COVID-19. Overall study: The United States, Italy and Spain supplied acute and convalescent COVID-19 samples.

This CDR3 is 18 amino acids long. CDR1 is MNHEY, CDR2 SMNVEV, per germline (reference sequence). The junction had 10 bases not matched to a gene; V was cut back by 5 bases and J by 2 bases. Original processing notes: Estimation of nucleated cell counts relied on the amplification of reference gene primers. TCRdb's table, derived via immunoSEQ multiplex PCR, lists solely in-frame clones and lacks some. V and J calls and clone size are as listed in that table; D and trimming were resolved from the DNA. The profile covers tens of thousands of clones, with 60% to 80% appearing a single time and over 25% taken by the ten largest.

The sequence was collected from a woman in her 70s with acute or convalescent COVID-19. The chain combines TRBV27 with TRBJ2-1, with 12 nucleotides matching TRBD2. Material: peripheral blood. CDR3 DNA: TGTGCCAGCAGTCCCTTCGGACTAGCGGGACTGACCTACAATGAGCAGTTCTTC. This codes for CASSPFGLAGLTYNEQFF.